These 23 T cell receptor beta chains share one sample of origin, sequenced in a study of monozygotic twins with inflammatory bowel disease (dated by TCRdb to the late 2010s). Library construction relied on 5' RACE. The sequencing machine was an Illumina HiSeq 2500. TCRdb reprocessed the reads, reporting each CDR3 protein sequence once and no DNA. The sample's table covers more than 300,000 distinct CDR3 sequences. Roughly 2.6% of the sample goes to the ten largest clones. What was sequenced was blood. Receptor source: a human donor with ulcerative colitis or Crohn's disease, or a healthy co-twin of an affected twin (not recorded which).

The chain joins TRBV6-2 or TRBV6-3 to TRBJ2-3. CDR1 and CDR2 from the germline V gene are MNHEY and SVGEGT. The CDR3 has 16 amino acids. The CDR3 here is CASRPSPTASTDTQYF.

This chain links TRBV5-1 with TRBJ1-5. Germline V gives CDR1 SGHRS, CDR2 YFSETQ. This CDR3 comprises 11 residues. The CDR3 protein is CASSFVQPQHF.

The chain carries TRBV7-9 and TRBJ1-2; TCRdb's D call of TRBD1 is untestable without DNA. The CDR3 is 14 residues long. The germline V gene encodes CDR1 SEHNR and CDR2 FQNEAQ (reference sequence). The CDR3 sequence: CASSLVGQGNGYTF. Full variable domain (missing parts from reference TRBV7-9 and TRBJ1-2): DTGVSQNPRHKITKRGQNVTFRCDPISEHNRLYWYRQTLGQGPEFLTYFQNEAQLEKSRLLSDRFSAERPKGSFSTLEIQRTEQGDSAMYLCASSLVGQGNGYTFGSGTRLTVV.

The chain carries TRBV5-4 and TRBJ2-3; TCRdb lists TRBD1, though no DNA is available to test this call. Germline V CDR1 and CDR2: SGHNT, YYREEE (reference sequence). CDR3 length: 12 amino acids. The CDR3 protein is CASSPGQNTQYF.

The chain links TRBV6-4 to TRBJ2-7; TCRdb's assignment of TRBD1 cannot be checked, as there is no DNA. This CDR3 has 14 residues. Germline lookup yields CDR1 MRHNA and CDR2 SNTAGT. CDR3 sequence reads: CASSVRQVTYEQYF.

The rearrangement uses TRBV3-1 and TRBJ2-7; TCRdb's assignment of TRBD2 cannot be checked, as there is no DNA. Germline V gene lookup returns CDR1 LGHDT and CDR2 YNNKEL (reference sequence). The CDR3 is made up of 18 amino acids. CDR3 loop: CASSQDAGLAVTSYEQYF.

This rearrangement joins TRBV28 to TRBJ1-5; lacking DNA, the TRBD1 call made by TCRdb goes unchecked. From germline, CDR1 is MDHEN and CDR2 SYDVKM. The CDR3 is made up of 18 amino acids. The CDR3 sequence: CASSLGTGGYWSNQPQHF.

The chain is built from TRBV4-1 and TRBJ1-1; TCRdb's assignment of TRBD1 cannot be checked, as there is no DNA. The CDR3 sequence is 19 residues long. Germline CDR1 reads MGHRA; CDR2 reads YSYEKL. The CDR3 sequence is CASSQDSGGQDAMNTEAFF.

The J gene is TRBJ2-7, the V gene TRBV5-6; TCRdb reports TRBD1, a call that lacks DNA to check it against. This CDR3 contains 16 residues. Germline lookup yields CDR1 SGHDT and CDR2 YYEEEE. The CDR3: CASSLFGGQGDYEQYF. Supplemented by reference TRBV5-6 and TRBJ2-7, the full variable domain reads DAGVTQSPTHLIKTRGQQVTLRCSPKSGHDTVSWYQQALGQGPQFIFQYYEEEERQRGNFPDRFSGHQFPNYSSELNVNALLLGDSALYLCASSLFGGQGDYEQYFGPGTRLTVT.

V is TRBV5-1 and J is TRBJ2-4; TCRdb lists TRBD1, though no DNA is available to test this call. The CDR3 has 15 residues. The germline V gene encodes CDR1 SGHRS and CDR2 YFSETQ. The CDR3 loop reads CASSSQGYFGNIQYF.

V and J are TRBV5-6 and TRBJ2-1. CDR3 length: 13 amino acids. Germline CDR1 is SGHDT and CDR2 is YYEEEE. CDR3 region: CASSLGHSHEQFF. The whole variable domain, filled in from reference TRBV5-6 and TRBJ2-1, reads DAGVTQSPTHLIKTRGQQVTLRCSPKSGHDTVSWYQQALGQGPQFIFQYYEEEERQRGNFPDRFSGHQFPNYSSELNVNALLLGDSALYLCASSLGHSHEQFFGPGTRLTVL.

This CDR3 is CSARDLGTGELFF. The chain employs TRBV20-1 and TRBJ2-2. The length of the CDR3 is 13 residues. The germline V gene has CDR1 DFQATT and CDR2 SNEGSKA (reference sequence).

This chain uses TRBV4-3 with TRBJ2-2; TCRdb lists TRBD2, though no DNA is available to test this call. Germline CDR1 is LGHNA and CDR2 is YSLEER. CDR3 length: 17 residues. The CDR3 is CASSQDHQGSSAGELFF.

The chain joins TRBV6-1 to TRBJ1-1; TCRdb's assignment of TRBD1 cannot be checked, as there is no DNA. This CDR3 has 13 residues. Germline CDR1 reads MNHNS; CDR2 reads SASEGT. CDR3: CASSEAGRTEAFF.

The V gene is TRBV7-8, the J gene TRBJ1-2. The CDR3 loop spans 14 amino acids. Germline V lookup: CDR1 SGHVS, CDR2 FQNEAQ. The chain's CDR3 is CASSSGPAYYGYTF.

The V call is TRBV11-1, the J call TRBJ2-7; TCRdb designates TRBD1, a call that cannot be tested without DNA. CDR1 SGHAT and CDR2 FQDESV come from the germline V gene (reference sequence). The CDR3 spans 13 residues. This CDR3 is CASSFRGPYEQYF. Full variable domain (outside the CDR3, taken from reference TRBV11-1 and TRBJ2-7): EAEVAQSPRYKITEKSQAVAFWCDPISGHATLYWYRQILGQGPELLVQFQDESVVDDSQLPKDRFSAERLKGVDSTLKIQPAELGDSAMYLCASSFRGPYEQYFGPGTRLTVT.

This sequence joins TRBV18 and TRBJ2-7; TCRdb gives TRBD2 as the D gene, but with no DNA this cannot be confirmed. This CDR3 is built from 15 residues. The germline gives CDR1 KGHSH, CDR2 LQKENI. The CDR3 region is CASSPSRGSSYEQYF.

J is TRBJ2-5 and V is TRBV6-5; the D gene TCRdb calls, TRBD2, cannot be checked with no DNA. Germline V lookup: CDR1 MNHEY, CDR2 SVGAGI. The CDR3 is 15 amino acids. CDR3 region: CASSYSRPSGRTQYF.

The chain employs TRBV29-1 and TRBJ2-5; the D call of TRBD1 rests on TCRdb alone, since no DNA is present to check it. The CDR3 has 15 residues. CDR1 SQVTM and CDR2 ANQGSEA come from the germline V gene. Here the CDR3 reads CSAPGGGAFRETQYF.

The genes are TRBV7-9 and TRBJ1-5. CDR1 is SEHNR and CDR2 is FQNEAQ in the germline V gene (reference sequence). The CDR3 extends over 17 amino acids. CDR3 residues: CASSLGGEGPSNQPQHF.

This rearrangement joins TRBV5-1 to TRBJ1-1; checking the TCRdb D call of TRBD1 is not possible without DNA. The germline V gene has CDR1 SGHRS and CDR2 YFSETQ. The CDR3 length is 16 residues. This chain's CDR3 is CASSSGTGGMWEEAFF. The variable domain in full, completed from reference TRBV5-1 and TRBJ1-1, reads KAGVTQTPRYLIKTRGQQVTLSCSPISGHRSVSWYQQTPGQGLQFLFEYFSETQRNKGNFPGRFSGRQFSNSRSEMNVSTLELGDSALYLCASSSGTGGMWEEAFFGQGTRLTVV.

The rearrangement joins TRBV25-1 to TRBJ1-2; the D gene TCRdb calls, TRBD1, cannot be checked with no DNA. Germline lookup yields CDR1 MGHDK and CDR2 SYGVNS. CDR3 length equals 14 residues. CDR3 loop: CASSEDRGVYGYTF.

This chain uses TRBV5-1 with TRBJ2-2. CDR3 size: 13 residues. CDR1 is SGHRS, CDR2 YFSETQ, per germline. This CDR3 is CASSLWGTGELFF.